A selection of T cell receptor beta chains follows, all from one sample in a study of breast tumors, draining lymph nodes, adjacent tissues. In TCRdb, the multiplex PCR reads were re-called with MiXCR into one record per CDR3 protein. The profile shows fewer than 85,000 distinct CDR3 sequences, about 21% of them singletons. Sequences were obtained from axillary lymph node tissue. The origin of the receptors is a female donor with breast cancer. Some clones in this sample may be carry-over from other donors' samples. CDR3s leave out the opening cysteine and the closing phenylalanine or tryptophan.

TRBV12-3/TRBV12-4	TRBJ2-1	13	ASSLESGIYNEQF
TRBV30	TRBJ2-1	11	AWKLGLYNEQF
TRBV2	TRBJ2-3	11	ASKGLPTDTQY
TRBV15	TRBJ1-2	14	ATSRGAPRGLGGYT
TRBV20-1	TRBJ2-7	11	SASSGRRYEQY
TRBV7-9	TRBJ2-1	14	ASSPRQERSYNEQF
TRBV2	TRBJ2-5	12	ASSPDRGPETQY
TRBV20-1	TRBJ1-6	11	SAGDGGNSPLH
TRBV27	TRBJ1-5	16	ASSSFTSGKRGNQPQH
TRBV27	TRBJ1-2	13	ASSLGTGGGYGYT
TRBV7-8	TRBJ2-1	15	ASSFGISGASYNEQF
TRBV2	TRBJ2-3	10	ASSRDPITQY
TRBV19	TRBJ2-1	14	ASSKTGTGGANEQF
TRBV5-4	TRBJ2-5	12	ASSLSSLQETQY
TRBV11-3	TRBJ2-5	14	ASSLRLTGREETQY
TRBV5-8	TRBJ1-2	12	ASIRTGGDYGYT
TRBV24-1	TRBJ2-1	14	ATSDAGTSDYNEQF
TRBV6-5	TRBJ1-1	13	ASTPTGEPNTEAF
TRBV5-8	TRBJ1-2	13	ASSYGGTANYGYT
TRBV5-1	TRBJ1-4	12	ASSYTGRGEKLF
TRBV20-1	TRBJ2-5	12	SARGLAGQETQY
TRBV6-2/TRBV6-3	TRBJ2-4	14	ASSPGLAGLRNIQY
TRBV7-2	TRBJ1-2	12	ASSNGRYDYGYT
TRBV27	TRBJ2-3	16	ASSLLRGSGGKVDTQY
TRBV24-1	TRBJ2-6	15	ATSAGGAFSGANVLT
TRBV6-2/TRBV6-3	TRBJ2-1	9	ASKSGPEQF
TRBV2	TRBJ2-7	10	ASSVHSYEQY
TRBV19	TRBJ2-5	12	ASSRTGQQETQY
TRBV20-1	TRBJ1-1	11	SARAVPNTEAF
TRBV28	TRBJ1-2	13	AHGTGGPNGYGYT
TRBV5-6	TRBJ2-3	16	ASSWRAPSGASTDTQY
TRBV28	TRBJ1-2	9	ASISDYGYT
TRBV5-1	TRBJ1-2	12	ASSSTASNYGYT
TRBV5-1	TRBJ2-5	11	ASSLQYQETQY
TRBV20-1	TRBJ2-7	13	SARGGLTGGSEQY
TRBV7-8	TRBJ1-3	11	ASSLDRGNTIY
TRBV30	TRBJ2-1	9	ATRSSYEQF